This TCR beta chain was recovered during a study of OX40 agonist ivuxolimab in advanced cancers. Study findings and constraints: Among the lowest peripheral clonal expansion occurred in 0.1-3.0 mg/kg partial responders. No antigen was identified for the clonally expanded peripheral T cells.

As concerns this clone: Its cognate antigen is unknown.

V lost 4 bases, J lost 1 base, and 7 bases stayed unmatched. Per the germline V gene, CDR1 is LNHDA and CDR2 is SQIVND (reference sequence). There are 15 residues in the CDR3. Data came from immunoSEQ multiplex PCR; TCRdb stores just in-frame clones and leaves some out. The table includes more than 75,000 clones, approximately 90% detected once. This chain uses TRBV19 with TRBJ2-7, with TRBD1 matching over 7 bases. The sequence was obtained from an adult with an advanced solid tumor such as melanoma, head and neck, liver or kidney cancer. The source was CD4+ or CD8+ T cells sorted from blood, collected in a trial of the OX40 agonist ivuxolimab. The CDR3 coding sequence is TGTGCCAGTAGTACAAGGGGGCTGAAGTCCTACGAGCAGTACTTC. This gives the protein CASSTRGLKSYEQYF.